One and the same sample provided the 31 T cell receptor beta chains below, sequenced in a study of PD-1 blockade in classical Hodgkin lymphoma. Stated time point: cycle 4 day 1 (C4D1), after more than five weeks of nivolumab. All the patients suffered relapse after autologous stem cell transplantation, and brentuximab vedotin exposure differed. Using immunoSEQ multiplex PCR, the repertoire was profiled, and TCRdb retains in-frame clones only, with some absent. The sample shows 25,000 to 30,000 clones, around four fifths of them seen only once. The sequences come from peripheral blood mononuclear cells (PBMCs), collected before the fourth cycle of nivolumab. Every receptor here comes from a human donor with classical Hodgkin lymphoma.

This clone was seen only a few times. The chain links TRBV7-9 to TRBJ1-1, with no clear D. The V end was cut by 5 bases, the J end by 0 bases, with 7 bases between. The CDR3 is 13 residues long. Germline assignment: CDR1 SEHNR and CDR2 FQNEAQ (reference sequence). This CDR3 reads CASSEQLNTEAFF. As DNA, the CDR3 is TGTGCCAGCAGCGAACAGTTGAACACTGAAGCTTTCTTT.

This rearrangement joins TRBV19 to TRBJ2-6, with no clear D. This CDR3 comprises 16 residues. The V gene lost 2 bases and the J gene lost 0 bases, with 8 bases spanning the gap. Looked up from germline, CDR1 is LNHDA and CDR2 is SQIVND (reference sequence). CDR3 DNA: TGTGCCAGTAGTATATATTACAACTCTGGGGCCAACGTCCTGACTTTC. It is translated as CASSIYYNSGANVLTF.

This clone is labeled medium-sized. V gene TRBV7-2 combines with J gene TRBJ2-1, with D maybe TRBD2 (5 bases). Germline V gene data show CDR1 as SGHTA and CDR2 as FQGNSA. The CDR3 totals 11 residues. The germline V and J ends were trimmed by 4 bases and 7 bases, with 5 bases remaining between them. The CDR3 here is CASSWRNEQFF. CDR3 DNA sequence: TGTGCCAGCAGCTGGAGGAATGAGCAGTTCTTC.

The genes are TRBV10-3 and TRBJ1-1, with a tentative D call TRBD1 (5 bases). Looked up from germline, CDR1 is ENHRY and CDR2 is SYGVKD. V lost 7 bases to trimming and J lost 0 bases, with 9 bases between them. The CDR3 consists of 13 residues. The CDR3 DNA sequence: TGTGCCATCACCGGGACGCTGAACACTGAAGCTTTCTTT. This sequence encodes CAITGTLNTEAFF.

This sequence joins TRBV5-4 and TRBJ2-1; 7 bases fit TRBD1. Germline V lookup: CDR1 SGHNT, CDR2 YYREEE (reference sequence). The CDR3 has 15 residues. With V trimmed by 3 bases and J by 0 bases, 3 bases remained unmatched. In DNA, the CDR3 is TGTGCCAGCAGCTCGGGACAGAGCTCCTACAATGAGCAGTTCTTC. This sequence encodes CASSSGQSSYNEQFF. Looking up the rest from reference TRBV5-4 and TRBJ2-1 gives the full variable domain: ETGVTQSPTHLIKTRGQQVTLRCSSQSGHNTVSWYQQALGQGPQFIFQYYREEENGRGNFPPRFSGLQFPNYSSELNVNALELDDSALYLCASSSGQSSYNEQFFGPGTRLTVL.

This rearrangement joins TRBV6-6 to TRBJ1-5, with D perhaps TRBD1 (5 bases). Per germline, CDR1 MNHNY and CDR2 SVGAGI (reference sequence). CDR3 length: 15 residues. Trimming took 2 bases from V and 7 from J, leaving 15 bases between them. The CDR3 sequence: CASSYPDSAIQPQHF. For the CDR3, the DNA is TGTGCCAGCAGTTACCCAGACAGCGCGATACAGCCCCAGCATTTT.

This chain's CDR3 is CASSSLGTGDTDTQYF. In DNA, the CDR3 is TGTGCCAGCAGCTCCCTCGGGACAGGGGACACAGATACGCAGTATTTT. This rearrangement joins TRBV7-9 to TRBJ2-3, with 10 bases matching TRBD1. From germline, CDR1 is SEHNR and CDR2 FQNEAQ (reference sequence). J was trimmed by 2 bases and V by 4 bases; bases with no gene match: 6. CDR3 length equals 16 residues.

This clone was seen a handful of times. This sequence joins TRBV2 and TRBJ2-5; TRBD2 might be the D (5 bases). The CDR3 runs 11 residues. V lost 7 bases and J lost 3, with 6 bases in between. Germline assignment: CDR1 SNHLY and CDR2 FYNNEI. CDR3 DNA sequence: TGTGCCAGCACAGCGGAAGAGACCCAGTACTTC. As protein: CASTAEETQYF.

V gene TRBV7-6 combines with J gene TRBJ2-5, with D tentatively TRBD2 (5 bases). CDR1 and CDR2 (germline): SGHVS, FNYEAQ. This CDR3 is 13 amino acids long. The V gene lost 5 bases and the J gene lost 4 bases, with 11 bases spanning the gap. CDR3 sequence (DNA): TGTGCCAGCAGCCTGTTCGAGGGAGAGACCCAGTACTTC. Translating gives CASSLFEGETQYF.

This clone showed up just a few times. The J gene is TRBJ2-3, the V gene TRBV6-4; 7 bases align to TRBD2. The J segment lost 3 bases and the V segment lost 0 bases, leaving 3 bases of the junction unmatched. CDR1 MRHNA and CDR2 SNTAGT come from the germline V gene. The CDR3 extends over 15 amino acids. CDR3 loop: CASSDSGGSTDTQYF. In DNA form, the CDR3 reads TGTGCCAGCAGTGACTCGGGCGGGAGTACAGATACGCAGTATTTT.

V gene TRBV28 combines with J gene TRBJ1-5; TRBD1 might be the D (6 bases). Per germline, CDR1 MDHEN and CDR2 SYDVKM. Trimming took 5 bases from V and 7 from J, leaving 24 bases between them. The CDR3 runs to 17 residues. CDR3 bases: TGTGCCAGCAGTCGGGAAGACGGGACATGGAAACAACAGCCCCAGCATTTT. Its protein product is CASSREDGTWKQQPQHF. Full variable domain (remainder filled in from reference TRBV28 and TRBJ1-5): DVKVTQSSRYLVKRTGEKVFLECVQDMDHENMFWYRQDPGLGLRLIYFSYDVKMKEKGDIPEGYSVSREKKERFSLILESASTNQTSMYLCASSREDGTWKQQPQHFGDGTRLSIL.

The rearrangement uses TRBV2 and TRBJ2-7; 10 bases are a match to TRBD1. From germline, CDR1 is SNHLY and CDR2 FYNNEI. V dropped 6 bases and J dropped 5; count of bases not matched to a gene: 7. This CDR3 region has 14 residues. CDR3 region: CASSTDRGWHEQYF. The CDR3 DNA reads as TGTGCCAGCAGCACGGACAGGGGGTGGCACGAGCAGTACTTC.

The V gene is TRBV27, the J gene TRBJ2-2, with 13 bases identical to TRBD2. The CDR3 has 18 amino acids. Looked up from germline, CDR1 is MNHEY and CDR2 is SMNVEV (reference sequence). Germline trimming cut 6 bases from V and 4 bases from J; bases unmatched to any gene: 11. The CDR3 spells CASSLQLAGGPGTGELFF. CDR3 coding DNA: TGTGCCAGCAGCCTTCAACTAGCGGGAGGGCCGGGCACCGGGGAGCTGTTTTTT.

This clone occurred once. The chain has TRBV19 and TRBJ2-1; 8 bases line up with TRBD2. Per germline, CDR1 LNHDA and CDR2 SQIVND (reference sequence). The CDR3 contains 19 residues. After removal of 3 bases from V and 0 bases from J, the junction contained 13 bases not matched to a gene. The CDR3 coding sequence is TGTGCCAGTAGTATTTGGGCCCCACCACTAGCGGACTCCTACAATGAGCAGTTCTTC. The encoded protein is CASSIWAPPLADSYNEQFF.

In its sample, this clone was seen once. V usage is TRBV19 and J usage is TRBJ2-1, with 9 bases matching TRBD2. The CDR3 has 18 residues. The trim removed 5 bases at V and 2 bases at J, leaving 13 bases unmatched. Per germline, CDR1 LNHDA and CDR2 SQIVND (reference sequence). The CDR3 spells CASSLRYGASGAYNEQFF. CDR3 DNA sequence: TGTGCCAGTAGTCTACGATACGGGGCTAGCGGGGCCTACAATGAGCAGTTCTTC.

The chain employs TRBV5-4 and TRBJ1-2, with D perhaps TRBD1 (5 bases). CDR1 SGHNT and CDR2 YYREEE come from the germline V gene (reference sequence). The CDR3 is made up of 13 amino acids. V shed 5 bases and J shed 4 bases, with 12 bases lying between them. CDR3 loop: CASRPGSSYGYTF. The CDR3, as DNA: TGTGCCAGCAGACCAGGGAGTAGCTATGGCTACACCTTC.

V and J are TRBV5-1 and TRBJ2-7, with TRBD2 matching over 9 bases. Germline loops: CDR1 SGHRS, CDR2 YFSETQ. The CDR3 spans 15 residues. The V gene end was trimmed by 0 bases and the J gene end by 3 bases; junction bases not matched to a gene: 4. CDR3 sequence reads: CASSLASGGIYEQYF. The CDR3, as DNA: TGCGCCAGCAGCTTGGCGAGCGGGGGGATCTACGAGCAGTACTTC.

The chain employs TRBV7-3 and TRBJ2-1; TRBD2 matches at 10 bases. CDR1 and CDR2 (germline): SGHTA, FQGTGA. This CDR3 is 15 amino acids long. V dropped 5 bases and J dropped 7; count of bases not matched to a gene: 8. In DNA, the CDR3 is TGTGCCAGCAGCCGAACTAGCGGGACGACGAATGAGCAGTTCTTC. This codes for CASSRTSGTTNEQFF.

The J gene is TRBJ1-5, the V gene TRBV6-6, with TRBD1 matching 7 bases. The CDR3 totals 15 residues. V trimming: 1 base; J trimming: 6 bases; junction bases outside the gene matches: 6. Germline V gives CDR1 MNHNY, CDR2 SVGAGI (reference sequence). The CDR3 nucleotides read TGTGCCAGCAGTTACTATGGACAGGCGGTTCAGCCCCAGCATTTT. Residues: CASSYYGQAVQPQHF.

This CDR3 reads CASSRMAGGKGYNEQFF. CDR3 nucleotide sequence: TGTGCCAGCTCTCGTATGGCAGGGGGTAAGGGCTACAATGAGCAGTTCTTC. This chain links TRBV18 with TRBJ2-1; 7 positions match TRBD1. Trimming took 6 bases from V and 3 from J; bases not matched to a gene: 14. The CDR3 totals 17 residues. Germline V lookup: CDR1 KGHSH, CDR2 LQKENI.

This clone was observed a handful of times. The genes are TRBV2 and TRBJ1-3; tentatively, D is TRBD1 (5 bases). From germline, CDR1 is SNHLY and CDR2 FYNNEI. Trimming removed 1 base from V and 0 bases from J, with 10 bases in between. This CDR3 contains 16 residues. CDR3 region: CASSEEQVFSGNTIYF. CDR3 sequence (DNA): TGTGCCAGCAGTGAAGAACAGGTGTTCTCTGGAAACACCATATATTTT.

The rearrangement links TRBV2 to TRBJ2-1, with D maybe TRBD2 (6 bases). The CDR3 is 11 residues long. The V and J ends lost 10 bases and 8 bases respectively, with 12 bases between them. CDR1 is SNHLY and CDR2 is FYNNEI in the germline V gene. The chain's CDR3 is CATRDFHEQFF. As DNA, the CDR3 is TGTGCCACCCGGGACTTCCATGAGCAGTTCTTC.

The chain has TRBV11-2 and TRBJ2-1; 10 bases are shared with TRBD1. There are 15 residues in the CDR3. Germline CDR1 is SGHAT and CDR2 is FQNNGV. V lost 2 bases to trimming and J lost 9 bases; unmatched junction nucleotides: 7. In nucleotides, the CDR3 is TGTGCCAGCAGCTTACGACAGGGGGCCCCATTTGAGCAGTTCTTC. This translates into CASSLRQGAPFEQFF. The variable domain in full, with the rest retrieved from reference TRBV11-2 and TRBJ2-1, is EAGVAQSPRYKIIEKRQSVAFWCNPISGHATLYWYQQILGQGPKLLIQFQNNGVVDDSQLPKDRFSAERLKGVDSTLKIQPAKLEDSAVYLCASSLRQGAPFEQFFGPGTRLTVL.

The chain combines TRBV7-9 with TRBJ2-2, with a tentative D call TRBD1 (6 bases). Germline V gives CDR1 SEHNR, CDR2 FQNEAQ (reference sequence). The V gene lost 2 bases and the J gene lost 4 bases, with 11 bases spanning the gap. This CDR3 region has 15 residues. The chain's CDR3 is CASSLQGGGTGELFF. CDR3 DNA: TGTGCCAGCAGCTTACAAGGGGGTGGCACCGGGGAGCTGTTTTTT. Full variable domain (missing parts from reference TRBV7-9 and TRBJ2-2): DTGVSQNPRHKITKRGQNVTFRCDPISEHNRLYWYRQTLGQGPEFLTYFQNEAQLEKSRLLSDRFSAERPKGSFSTLEIQRTEQGDSAMYLCASSLQGGGTGELFFGEGSRLTVL.

J is TRBJ2-3 and V is TRBV28, with D unclear. Trimming took off 6 bases at V and 6 bases at J, with 16 bases between the two ends. There are 14 residues in the CDR3. Germline CDR1 reads MDHEN; CDR2 reads SYDVKM. DNA of the CDR3: TGTGCCAGCAGCACATTAGGGATAGCTGATACGCAGTATTTT. Protein sequence: CASSTLGIADTQYF.

The chain couples TRBV27 to TRBJ2-1; the D gene is possibly TRBD2 (6 bases). V was shortened by 8 bases and J by 0 bases, with 14 bases between the two germline ends. The germline V gene has CDR1 MNHEY and CDR2 SMNVEV (reference sequence). The CDR3 loop spans 15 amino acids. CDR3 sequence reads: CASQGLFSSYNEQFF. CDR3 nucleotides: TGTGCCAGCCAGGGACTTTTCAGCTCCTACAATGAGCAGTTCTTC.

By share, this clone counts as medium-sized. This sequence joins TRBV29-1 and TRBJ1-1; 8 nucleotides agree with TRBD1. The ends lost 6 bases at V and 6 bases at J; junction bases unmatched: 6. Germline V CDR1 and CDR2: SQVTM, ANQGSEA. CDR3 length: 12 amino acids. CDR3 sequence reads: CSVSQGAAEAFF. The DNA of the CDR3 is TGCAGCGTATCCCAGGGGGCTGCTGAAGCTTTCTTT.

The rearrangement links TRBV4-2 to TRBJ2-7; TRBD2 matches at 7 bases. This CDR3 is 18 amino acids long. After removal of 0 bases from V and 4 bases from J, the junction contained 15 bases not matched to a gene. Per germline, CDR1 LGHNA and CDR2 YNFKEQ. CDR3 protein: CASSQEVLGGLAEYEQYF. CDR3 sequence (DNA): TGTGCCAGCAGCCAAGAAGTTCTGGGTGGGCTAGCGGAGTACGAGCAGTACTTC.

This rearrangement joins TRBV7-6 to TRBJ2-1; 10 bases are a match to TRBD2. The CDR3 runs 14 residues. V trimming: 6 bases; J trimming: 4 bases; junction bases outside the gene matches: 3. In germline, CDR1 is SGHVS, CDR2 FNYEAQ. The CDR3: CASSASGSYNEQFF. Written as DNA, the CDR3 is TGTGCCAGCAGTGCTAGCGGGAGTTACAATGAGCAGTTCTTC.

The V call is TRBV19, the J call TRBJ2-5; 7 positions agree with TRBD1. The CDR3 covers 13 residues. Trimming removed 4 bases from V and 3 bases from J; junction bases left unmatched: 2. The V gene's germline CDR1 is LNHDA and CDR2 SQIVND (reference sequence). In nucleotides, the CDR3 is TGTGCCAGTAGTAGGGACAGAGAAGAGACCCAGTACTTC. It is translated as CASSRDREETQYF.

This chain joins TRBV9 and TRBJ2-5, with 8 bases identical to TRBD1. Per germline, CDR1 SGDLS and CDR2 YYNGEE. The CDR3 length is 15 residues. J lost 3 bases, V lost 0 bases, and 4 bases had no gene match. Here the CDR3 DNA reads TGTGCCAGCAGCGTAGGCGGGACAGGAGAAGAGACCCAGTACTTC. The encoded protein is CASSVGGTGEETQYF.